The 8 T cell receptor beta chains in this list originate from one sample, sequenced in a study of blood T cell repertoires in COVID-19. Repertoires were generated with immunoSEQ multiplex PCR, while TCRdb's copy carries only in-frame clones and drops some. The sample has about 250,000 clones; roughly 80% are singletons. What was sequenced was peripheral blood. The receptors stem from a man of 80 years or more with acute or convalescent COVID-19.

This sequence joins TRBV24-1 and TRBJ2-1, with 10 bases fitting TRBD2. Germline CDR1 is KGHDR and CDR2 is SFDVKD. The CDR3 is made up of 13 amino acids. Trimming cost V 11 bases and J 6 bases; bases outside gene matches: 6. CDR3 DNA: TGTGCCATCGGACTAGCGGCGCCCAATGAGCAGTTCTTC. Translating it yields CAIGLAAPNEQFF.

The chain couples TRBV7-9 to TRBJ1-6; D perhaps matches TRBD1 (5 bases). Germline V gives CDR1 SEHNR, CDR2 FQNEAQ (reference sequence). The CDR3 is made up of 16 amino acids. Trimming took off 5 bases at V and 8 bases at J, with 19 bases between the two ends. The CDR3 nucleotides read TGTGCCAGCAGCCGATCAAACGCGGGGCCGGATTCACCCCTCCACTTT. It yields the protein CASSRSNAGPDSPLHF.

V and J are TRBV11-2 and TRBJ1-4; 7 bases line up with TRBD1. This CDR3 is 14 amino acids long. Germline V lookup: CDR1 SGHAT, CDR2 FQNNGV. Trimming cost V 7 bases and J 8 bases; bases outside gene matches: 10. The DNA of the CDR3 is TGTGCCAGCACCCACAGGGGAAGTTTAGAAAAACTGTTTTTT. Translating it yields CASTHRGSLEKLFF.

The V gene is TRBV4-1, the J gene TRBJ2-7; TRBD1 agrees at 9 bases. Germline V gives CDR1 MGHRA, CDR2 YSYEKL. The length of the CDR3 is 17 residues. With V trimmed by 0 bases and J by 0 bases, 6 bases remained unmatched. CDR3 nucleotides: TGCGCCAGCAGCCAAGATGTTTGGACAGGGGCCTCCTACGAGCAGTACTTC. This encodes CASSQDVWTGASYEQYF.

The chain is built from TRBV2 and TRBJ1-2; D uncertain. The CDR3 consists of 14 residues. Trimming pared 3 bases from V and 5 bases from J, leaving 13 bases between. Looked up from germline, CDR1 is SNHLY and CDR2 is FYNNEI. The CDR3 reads CASSDPAVWYGYTF. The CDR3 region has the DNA TGTGCCAGCAGTGACCCAGCGGTGTGGTATGGCTACACCTTC.

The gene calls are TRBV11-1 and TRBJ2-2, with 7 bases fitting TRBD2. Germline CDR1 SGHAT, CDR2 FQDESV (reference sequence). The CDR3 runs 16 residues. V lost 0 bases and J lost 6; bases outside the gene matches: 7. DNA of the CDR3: TGTGCCAGCAGCTTAGCGGGGGGGATCCCCCCCGGGGAGCTGTTTTTT. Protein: CASSLAGGIPPGELFF.

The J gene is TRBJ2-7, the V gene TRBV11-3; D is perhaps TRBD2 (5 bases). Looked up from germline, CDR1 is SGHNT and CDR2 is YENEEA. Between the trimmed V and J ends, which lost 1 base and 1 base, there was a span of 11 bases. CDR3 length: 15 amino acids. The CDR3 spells CASSLGGDLSYEQYF. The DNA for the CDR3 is TGTGCCAGCAGCTTAGGGGGAGACCTTTCCTACGAGCAGTACTTC.

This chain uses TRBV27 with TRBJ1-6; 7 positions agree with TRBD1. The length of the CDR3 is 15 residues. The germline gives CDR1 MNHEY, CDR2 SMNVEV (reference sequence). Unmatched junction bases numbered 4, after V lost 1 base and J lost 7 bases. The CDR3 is CASSLLGTANSPLHF. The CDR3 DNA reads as TGTGCCAGCAGTTTATTAGGGACAGCAAATTCACCCCTCCACTTT.